One TCR beta chain is described in this entry. The antigen remains unidentified. This sample stems from a study of CD8+ T cells in alopecia areata. Sequencing templates came from extracted RNA that was reverse transcribed into cDNA. Sequenced by immunoSEQ multiplex PCR; TCRdb stores in-frame clones only, minus some. This table has 150,000 to 200,000 clones, about 54% appearing once. From PBMCs, CD4+ and CD8+ T cells were sorted. With 1 base removed from V and 1 base from J, the gap between germline ends came to 7 bases. The CDR3 is 14 amino acids. In germline, CDR1 is SGHVS, CDR2 FQNEAQ. Study findings and constraints: Scalp sample sequencing also detects resident alphabeta T cells of normal skin. In lesional scalp, particularly from alopecia totalis/universalis, clonality was higher than in normal scalp.

The receptor was isolated from a human donor in good health. This chain connects TRBV7-8 to TRBJ1-1; no reliable D call. The material sequenced was CD4+ T cells sorted from blood. In DNA form, the CDR3 reads TGTGCCAGCAGCTTAGGGTGGACGAACACTGAAGCTTTCTTT. Protein product: CASSLGWTNTEAFF.